One sample yielded the 31 T cell receptor beta chains listed below, sequenced in a study of T cell responses to AZD1222 COVID-19 vaccine. TCRdb's copy holds only in-frame clones and misses some; the assay was immunoSEQ multiplex PCR. The repertoire holds 65,000 to 85,000 clones, with 70% to 90% as singletons. Sequencing used peripheral blood, obtained on day 0 of AZD1222 vaccination. All receptors come from an adult in good health.

This rearrangement joins TRBV5-6 to TRBJ2-2; D not resolved. CDR3 length: 11 amino acids. CDR1 and CDR2 from the germline V gene are SGHDT and YYEEEE. Trimming removed 1 base from V and 9 bases from J, with 4 bases in between. CDR3 amino acids: CASSLRRELFF. The CDR3 nucleotides read TGTGCCAGCAGCTTGAGGAGGGAGCTGTTTTTT.

The CDR3 loop is CASTPPGSSYNEQFF. The CDR3 coding sequence is TGTGCCAGCACCCCTCCCGGGAGCTCCTACAATGAGCAGTTCTTC. The rearrangement joins TRBV11-2 to TRBJ2-1; tentative D call: TRBD2 (6 bases). Trimming took 7 bases from V and 0 from J, leaving 13 bases between them. Per germline, CDR1 SGHAT and CDR2 FQNNGV. The CDR3 is 15 residues long.

This chain uses TRBV9 with TRBJ2-3, with D perhaps TRBD2 (7 bases). Trimming took 7 bases from V and 0 from J, leaving 18 bases between them. The CDR3 is made up of 16 amino acids. Germline V CDR1 and CDR2: SGDLS, YYNGEE. This chain's CDR3 is CASSQMGGRSTDTQYF. The DNA for the CDR3 is TGTGCCAGCTCACAGATGGGGGGGCGGAGCACAGATACGCAGTATTTT.

The J gene is TRBJ1-1, the V gene TRBV5-1; TRBD1 is a possible D gene (5 bases). V dropped 4 bases and J dropped 1 base, with 11 bases sitting between them. The CDR3 runs 14 residues. Germline CDR1 reads SGHRS; CDR2 reads YFSETQ. CDR3 loop: CASSAGTANTEAFF. The CDR3 region has the DNA TGCGCCAGCAGCGCCGGGACGGCGAACACTGAAGCTTTCTTT.

The chain couples TRBV6-5 to TRBJ1-5; TRBD1 agrees at 8 bases. V lost 10 bases to trimming and J lost 1 base; unmatched junction nucleotides: 6. Germline V CDR1 and CDR2: MNHEY, SVGAGI. The CDR3 loop spans 14 amino acids. The CDR3 nucleotides are TGTGCCATGACAGGGGTTGGGAGCAATCAGCCCCAGCATTTT. This translates into CAMTGVGSNQPQHF.

The gene calls are TRBV28 and TRBJ2-7; the match to TRBD1 covers 7 bases. This CDR3 contains 15 residues. The V gene end was trimmed by 4 bases and the J gene end by 1 base; junction bases not matched to a gene: 7. Germline V gives CDR1 MDHEN, CDR2 SYDVKM. CDR3 in DNA: TGTGCCAGCAGTTCCGCGGCAGGGGGATCCTACGAGCAGTACTTC. This translates into CASSSAAGGSYEQYF.

In DNA, the CDR3 is TGTGCCAGCAGCTTAGCGTTCACAGATACGCAGTATTTT. This encodes CASSLAFTDTQYF. The rearrangement joins TRBV7-2 to TRBJ2-3; no clear D. Per germline, CDR1 SGHTA and CDR2 FQGNSA. CDR3 length: 13 residues. The V end lost 0 bases, the J end lost 2 bases, and 3 bases lay between the germline ends. Based on the CDR3 plus reference TRBV7-2 and TRBJ2-3, the full variable domain is GAGVSQSPSNKVTEKGKDVELRCDPISGHTALYWYRQSLGQGLEFLIYFQGNSAPDKSGLPSDRFSAERTGGSVSTLTIQRTQQEDSAVYLCASSLAFTDTQYFGPGTRLTVL.

This rearrangement joins TRBV10-2 to TRBJ1-2; TRBD1 might be the D (6 bases). Germline-derived CDR1 and CDR2 are WSHSY and SAAADI. The CDR3 has 16 residues. Trimming took off 0 bases at V and 7 bases at J, with 18 bases between the two ends. The CDR3 here is CASSESQGSLTGGYTF. The CDR3 DNA is TGCGCCAGCAGTGAGTCCCAGGGGAGCTTAACTGGTGGCTACACCTTC.

J is TRBJ1-5 and V is TRBV29-1, with 7 bases matching TRBD1. The CDR3 spans 14 residues. Germline CDR1 reads SQVTM; CDR2 reads ANQGSEA. J was trimmed by 3 bases and V by 7 bases; bases with no gene match: 9. The DNA for the CDR3 is TGCAGCGCCGTAGGGACAGATCCCAATCAGCCCCAGCATTTT. It specifies CSAVGTDPNQPQHF.

This chain connects TRBV2 to TRBJ1-1; D perhaps matches TRBD1 (6 bases). V was trimmed by 5 bases and J by 5 bases, leaving 18 bases between them. The CDR3 is 15 residues long. Germline CDR1 SNHLY, CDR2 FYNNEI. This chain's CDR3 is CASSQIQGAWTEAFF. In DNA, the CDR3 is TGTGCCAGCAGTCAGATACAGGGTGCGTGGACTGAAGCTTTCTTT.

This sequence joins TRBV7-9 and TRBJ2-7; 9 positions agree with TRBD1. The V gene end was trimmed by 4 bases and the J gene end by 4 bases; junction bases not matched to a gene: 5. This CDR3 has 14 amino acids. Germline CDR1 is SEHNR and CDR2 is FQNEAQ (reference sequence). The CDR3 spells CASSSPGQGYEQYF. CDR3 DNA sequence: TGTGCCAGCAGCTCCCCGGGACAGGGTTACGAGCAGTACTTC.

The chain couples TRBV12-3 or TRBV12-4 to TRBJ1-5; D is unresolved. The germline V and J ends were trimmed by 0 bases and 5 bases, with 2 bases remaining between them. The CDR3 is made up of 12 amino acids. The CDR3 protein is CASSLAHQPQHF. The DNA for the CDR3 is TGTGCCAGCAGTTTAGCCCATCAGCCCCAGCATTTT.

This rearrangement joins TRBV2 to TRBJ2-6; D gene ambiguous. The CDR3 covers 15 residues. Per germline, CDR1 SNHLY and CDR2 FYNNEI. Trimming took off 5 bases at V and 2 bases at J, with 10 bases between the two ends. The CDR3 spells CASSPISAGANVLTF. The CDR3 nucleotides are TGTGCCAGCAGTCCTATCTCAGCTGGGGCCAACGTCCTGACTTTC.

The chain recombines TRBV18 with TRBJ1-4; TRBD1 matches 8 bases. There are 15 residues in the CDR3. Unmatched junction bases numbered 8, after V lost 5 bases and J lost 6 bases. The germline V gene has CDR1 KGHSH and CDR2 LQKENI. The CDR3 region has the DNA TGTGCCAGCTCAGCGGACAGGGATGTAGATGAAAAACTGTTTTTT. Translating gives CASSADRDVDEKLFF.

CDR3 DNA: TGTGCCAGCAGTGAAGGACAGGGAATGAGCACTGAAGCTTTCTTT. Translated: CASSEGQGMSTEAFF. This sequence joins TRBV6-1 and TRBJ1-1, with 7 bases aligning to TRBD1. V shed 1 base and J 4 bases; nucleotides not matched to a gene: 6. The V gene's germline CDR1 is MNHNS and CDR2 SASEGT. The CDR3 sequence is 15 residues long.

The V call is TRBV11-2, the J call TRBJ2-7; no definite D call. This CDR3 has 13 amino acids. Germline V gene sequence: CDR1 SGHAT, CDR2 FQNNGV. V was clipped by 5 bases and J by 4 bases, with 12 bases between them. The CDR3 DNA follows: TGTGCCAGCAGCCCTACTCCCCGTTACGAGCAGTACTTC. It is translated as CASSPTPRYEQYF.

The J gene is TRBJ2-3, the V gene TRBV7-8; TRBD2 agrees at 10 bases. The CDR3 spans 16 residues. Germline values: CDR1 SGHVS, CDR2 FQNEAQ. Unmatched junction bases numbered 12, after V lost 6 bases and J lost 6 bases. The CDR3 DNA reads as TGTGCCAGCAGTCTCAAGCGGGAGGGCCGGGGGGATACGCAGTATTTT. Translating it yields CASSLKREGRGDTQYF.

Details on this clone: Additional DNA sequences in this sample encode the identical CDR3. This chain connects TRBV6-5 to TRBJ1-5; D remains unclear. The germline V gene has CDR1 MNHEY and CDR2 SVGAGI. This CDR3 is built from 13 residues. Trimming stripped 6 bases from V and 3 bases from J, with 9 bases between. CDR3 amino acids: CASRMGYNQPQHF. CDR3 bases: TGTGCCAGCAGGATGGGCTACAATCAGCCCCAGCATTTT.

With regard to this clone: Sequence at one end of the junction differs from germline and may be a read error. J is TRBJ2-7 and V is TRBV11-2; D could derive from TRBD1 or TRBD2 (5 bases each). CDR1 and CDR2 from the germline V gene are SGHAT and FQNNGV. The CDR3 totals 13 residues. CDR3 nucleotides: TGTGCCAGCAGCTTAGAGGGACGGCTTCAAGTGGACTTC. Its translation: CASSLEGRLQVDF.

This sequence joins TRBV19 and TRBJ1-2; D perhaps matches TRBD1 (5 bases). Germline V gene data show CDR1 as LNHDA and CDR2 as SQIVND (reference sequence). V lost 5 bases and J lost 5, with 21 bases in between. This CDR3 comprises 16 residues. CDR3 in amino acids: CASSLSPGLREYGYTF. The CDR3 nucleotides read TGTGCCAGTAGTCTCTCACCGGGACTCAGGGAGTATGGCTACACCTTC.

The V call is TRBV28, the J call TRBJ1-2, with 8 bases that match TRBD1. J was trimmed by 4 bases and V by 6 bases; bases with no gene match: 10. From germline, CDR1 is MDHEN and CDR2 SYDVKM. The CDR3 consists of 15 residues. The CDR3 sequence: CASSGDRLRGYGYTF. Here the CDR3 DNA reads TGTGCCAGCAGCGGGGACAGGCTACGGGGCTATGGCTACACCTTC.

This sequence joins TRBV5-8 and TRBJ1-3, with TRBD1 matching over 8 bases. J gave up 4 bases and V 4 bases, and 7 bases lay outside the gene matches. Per germline, CDR1 SGHTS and CDR2 YDEGEE. The CDR3 totals 15 residues. This chain's CDR3 is CASSVGQGSGNTIYF. The DNA for the CDR3 is TGTGCCAGCAGCGTCGGACAGGGATCCGGAAACACCATATATTTT.

The chain links TRBV7-2 to TRBJ2-7; 12 positions agree with TRBD2. The CDR3 length is 18 residues. V lost 0 bases to trimming and J lost 3 bases; unmatched junction nucleotides: 9. CDR1 is SGHTA and CDR2 is FQGNSA in the germline V gene. CDR3 in amino acids: CASSLATSGRRFGYEQYF. The CDR3, as DNA: TGTGCCAGCAGCTTAGCTACTAGCGGGAGGCGGTTCGGCTACGAGCAGTACTTC.

This clone was detected once. As DNA, the CDR3 is TGCAGCGTTGAGTTATCGGGTGACTATGGCTACACCTTC. It yields the protein CSVELSGDYGYTF. The chain uses TRBV29-1 and TRBJ1-2; D unclear. Trimming removed 3 bases at V and 3 bases at J, with 11 bases between. Germline V gene lookup returns CDR1 SQVTM and CDR2 ANQGSEA. The CDR3 contains 13 residues.

J is TRBJ2-5 and V is TRBV3-1 (or the pseudogene TRBV3-2); D remains unclear. The CDR3 totals 14 residues. CDR1 is LGHDT and CDR2 is YNNKEL in the germline V gene (reference sequence). V was pared by 2 bases and J by 4 bases, with 11 bases between. In DNA, the CDR3 is TGTGCCAGCAGCCAATCTGCTAGTTCAGAGACCCAGTACTTC. Translating it yields CASSQSASSETQYF.

The chain recombines TRBV25-1 with TRBJ2-2; no definite D call. V lost 3 bases and J 3 bases, leaving 11 bases between the germline ends. In germline, CDR1 is MGHDK, CDR2 SYGVNS. CDR3 length: 15 residues. The CDR3 loop reads CASSDRYSYTGELFF. CDR3 nucleotides: TGTGCCAGCAGTGATCGGTACTCGTACACCGGGGAGCTGTTTTTT.

V gene TRBV11-2 combines with J gene TRBJ2-7; tentative D call: TRBD1 (6 bases). From germline, CDR1 is SGHAT and CDR2 FQNNGV. This CDR3 has 13 amino acids. Between the trimmed V and J ends, which lost 6 bases and 4 bases, there was a span of 13 bases. The CDR3 DNA follows: TGTGCCAGCAGTATCAGGGGAGAGTACGAGCAGTACTTC. Encoded protein: CASSIRGEYEQYF.

V is TRBV19 and J is TRBJ2-7; tentatively, D is TRBD2 (5 bases). Trimming cost V 0 bases and J 5 bases, with 8 bases left between them. The CDR3 consists of 13 residues. Germline V gene sequence: CDR1 LNHDA, CDR2 SQIVND (reference sequence). CDR3 nucleotide sequence: TGTGCCAGTAGTATAGATCCGGGGAACGAGCAGTACTTC. Amino acid sequence: CASSIDPGNEQYF.

The chain carries TRBV12-3 or TRBV12-4 and TRBJ1-6; D unresolved. The V gene lost 5 bases and the J gene lost 8 bases, with 10 bases spanning the gap. This CDR3 comprises 13 residues. As DNA, the CDR3 is TGTGCCAGCAGTCCAAGGGATTATTCACCCCTCCACTTT. Its protein is CASSPRDYSPLHF.

This CDR3 is CASSPTGPANGPQHF. CDR3 bases: TGTGCCAGTAGTCCGACAGGCCCAGCCAATGGGCCCCAGCATTTT. The J gene is TRBJ1-5, the V gene TRBV19, with D possibly being TRBD1 (6 bases). The CDR3 has 15 residues. V was cut by 5 bases and J by 9 bases, with 20 bases left in between. Germline loops: CDR1 LNHDA, CDR2 SQIVND (reference sequence).

This chain connects TRBV6-1 to TRBJ1-4; TRBD1 is a possible D gene (5 bases). V gave up 2 bases and J gave up 5 bases, with 18 bases separating them. The CDR3 covers 17 residues. Looked up from germline, CDR1 is MNHNS and CDR2 is SASEGT. The CDR3 DNA is TGTGCCAGCAGTGAATTTTCATGGGGAGGGGTAAATGAAAAACTGTTTTTT. This gives the protein CASSEFSWGGVNEKLFF.